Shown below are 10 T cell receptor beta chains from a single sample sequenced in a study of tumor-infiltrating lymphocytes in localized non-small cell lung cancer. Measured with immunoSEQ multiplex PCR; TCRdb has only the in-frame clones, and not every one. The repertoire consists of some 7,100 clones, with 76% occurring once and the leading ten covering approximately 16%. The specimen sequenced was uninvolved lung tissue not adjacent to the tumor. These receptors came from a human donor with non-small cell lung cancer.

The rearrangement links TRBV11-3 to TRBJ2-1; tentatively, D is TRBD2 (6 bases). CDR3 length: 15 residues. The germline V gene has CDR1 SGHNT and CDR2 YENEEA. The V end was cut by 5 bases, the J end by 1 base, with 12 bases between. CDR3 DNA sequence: TGTGCCAGCAGCCCTGGAGGGCCGTCCTACAATGAGCAGTTCTTC. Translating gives CASSPGGPSYNEQFF.

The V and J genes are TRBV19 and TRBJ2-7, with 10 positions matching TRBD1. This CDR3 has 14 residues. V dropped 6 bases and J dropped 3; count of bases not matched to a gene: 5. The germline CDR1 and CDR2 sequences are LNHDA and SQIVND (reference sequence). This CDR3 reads CASSSGTGVYEQYF. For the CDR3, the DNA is TGTGCCAGTAGCTCCGGGACAGGGGTCTACGAGCAGTACTTC.

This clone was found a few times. The CDR3 loop is CASRAWERRGYEQYF. CDR3 nucleotides: TGTGCCAGCAGGGCGTGGGAGCGGAGGGGCTACGAGCAGTACTTC. This chain uses TRBV2 with TRBJ2-7; possible D gene TRBD2, 6 bases. Trimming removed 6 bases at V and 3 bases at J, with 18 bases between. The CDR3 consists of 15 residues. Germline V gene sequence: CDR1 SNHLY, CDR2 FYNNEI.

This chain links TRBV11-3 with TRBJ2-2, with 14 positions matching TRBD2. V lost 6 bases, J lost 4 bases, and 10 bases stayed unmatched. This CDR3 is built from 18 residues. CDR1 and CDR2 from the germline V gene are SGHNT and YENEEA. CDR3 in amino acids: CASSKTSGGAQGTGELFF. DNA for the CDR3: TGTGCCAGCAGTAAGACTAGCGGGGGGGCCCAGGGCACCGGGGAGCTGTTTTTT.

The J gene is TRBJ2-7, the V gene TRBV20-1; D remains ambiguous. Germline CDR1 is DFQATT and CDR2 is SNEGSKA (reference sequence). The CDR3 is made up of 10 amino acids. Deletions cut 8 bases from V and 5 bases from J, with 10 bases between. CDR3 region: CSSSDHEQYF. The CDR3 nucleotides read TGCAGTTCCTCGGACCACGAGCAGTACTTC.

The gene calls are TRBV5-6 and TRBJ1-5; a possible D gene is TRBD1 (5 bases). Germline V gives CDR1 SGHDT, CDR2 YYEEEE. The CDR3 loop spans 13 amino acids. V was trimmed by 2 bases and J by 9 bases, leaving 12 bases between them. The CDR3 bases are TGTGCCAGCAGCTTCTTCGGGACCGGGCCCCAGCATTTT. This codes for CASSFFGTGPQHF.

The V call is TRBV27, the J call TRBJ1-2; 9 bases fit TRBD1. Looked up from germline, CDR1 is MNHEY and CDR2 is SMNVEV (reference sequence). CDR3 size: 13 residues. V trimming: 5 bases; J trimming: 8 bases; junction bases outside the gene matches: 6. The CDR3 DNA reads TGTGCCAGCAGTAAACAGGGGGCGATAGGCTACACCTTC. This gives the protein CASSKQGAIGYTF.

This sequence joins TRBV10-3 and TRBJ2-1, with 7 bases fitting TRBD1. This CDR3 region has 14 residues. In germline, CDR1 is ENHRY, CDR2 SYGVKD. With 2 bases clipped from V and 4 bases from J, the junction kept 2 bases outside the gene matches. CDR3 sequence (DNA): TGTGCCATCAGTGAGCCGGGACAGTACAATGAGCAGTTCTTC. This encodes CAISEPGQYNEQFF.

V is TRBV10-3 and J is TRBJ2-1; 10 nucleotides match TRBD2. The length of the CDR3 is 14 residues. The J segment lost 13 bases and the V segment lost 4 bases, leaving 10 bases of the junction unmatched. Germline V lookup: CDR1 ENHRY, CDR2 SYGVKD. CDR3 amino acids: CAISVLEREGQQFF. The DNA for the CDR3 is TGTGCCATCAGTGTCCTTGAGCGGGAGGGTCAACAGTTCTTC.

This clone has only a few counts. CDR3 DNA: TGTGCCAGCAGCGTACCGGGAACAGGATTCTCTGGGGCCAACGTCCTGACTTTC. It yields the protein CASSVPGTGFSGANVLTF. This chain connects TRBV9 to TRBJ2-6, with D perhaps given as TRBD1 or TRBD2 (5 bases each). The CDR3 is made up of 18 amino acids. Germline V gives CDR1 SGDLS, CDR2 YYNGEE. Trimming removed 1 base from V and 0 bases from J, with 14 bases in between.